Sequencing of this T cell receptor beta chain was carried out in a study of cytomegalovirus exposure and HLA in healthy donors. The study's findings and limits: Later analysis identified about 17,000 TCR beta sequences associated with HLA alleles, using a false discovery rate threshold of 0.05. Productive rates of about 90% or about 30% were seen for most TCR beta V segments in an earlier analysis.

A multiplex PCR was run with 60 Vbeta primers and 13 Jbeta primers. Clones were sequenced by immunoSEQ multiplex PCR, and TCRdb holds only the in-frame ones, with some missing. The sample has around 130,000 clones, approximately 80% seen once. As concerns this clone: The antigen is unknown.

The clonotype originates from a girl aged 2-15 years in good health and CMV-seronegative. Sample: PBMCs.

In nucleotides, the CDR3 is TGTGCCAGCAGTACGCAGACTAGCGGGGACCCCGATACGCAGTATTTT. It specifies CASSTQTSGDPDTQYF. The V call is TRBV27, the J call TRBJ2-3; TRBD2 aligns across 11 bases. The germline V gene encodes CDR1 MNHEY and CDR2 SMNVEV (reference sequence). The CDR3 covers 16 residues. J gave up 6 bases and V 5 bases, and 10 bases lay outside the gene matches.